The 29 T cell receptor beta chains below all came from one sample that was sequenced in a study of tumor-infiltrating lymphocytes in primary liver carcinoma. They got blood RNA out of unsorted whole blood and also pulled out germline DNA. Researchers generated TCR beta cDNA from approximately 520 ng of total RNA, relying on a constant-region primer. TCR beta libraries came from three nested multiplex PCR rounds using slightly modified ARM-PCR. A C-beta reverse primer was combined with TRBV1-TRBV30 forward primers in the first two PCR rounds, and each round had ten to eleven cycles. TCRdb passed the multiplex PCR reads through MiXCR, listing each CDR3 protein once. The sample holds about 320,000 distinct CDR3 sequences, roughly 60% seen once. Sequenced input: peripheral blood. These receptors all come from a woman under 40 with primary liver carcinoma and hepatitis B virus infection.

The rearrangement links TRBV12-3 or TRBV12-4 to TRBJ1-2; TRBD1 might be the D (6 bases). V gave up 4 bases and J gave up 1 base, with 10 bases separating them. The CDR3 length is 14 residues. The CDR3 nucleotides read TGTGCCAGCAGTTCAGGGGACCTTAACTATGGCTACACCTTC. Translating it yields CASSSGDLNYGYTF.

This clonotype was counted ten times or more. The J gene is TRBJ1-2, the V gene TRBV4-2, with a possible D match to TRBD1 (6 bases). The germline CDR1 and CDR2 sequences are LGHNA and YNFKEQ. V dropped 8 bases and J dropped 8 bases, with 21 bases sitting between them. The CDR3 covers 14 residues. The CDR3: CASRQFGEGGGYTF. The CDR3 DNA reads TGTGCCAGCCGTCAATTCGGGGAAGGGGGAGGCTACACCTTC.

This clonotype has only a few counts. The chain has TRBV28 and TRBJ2-3, with TRBD2 matching over 7 bases. The J segment lost 2 bases and the V segment lost 6 bases, leaving 5 bases of the junction unmatched. This CDR3 has 14 residues. From germline, CDR1 is MDHEN and CDR2 SYDVKM. The CDR3 here is CASRSGTFTDTQYF. Here the CDR3 DNA reads TGTGCCAGCAGGAGCGGGACCTTCACAGATACGCAGTATTTT.

Note on this clonotype: A much larger clone sits a single nucleotide away, making a read error possible. The rearrangement joins TRBV12-3 or TRBV12-4 to TRBJ2-1; D is unclear. V was clipped by 6 bases and J by 4 bases, with 13 bases between them. This CDR3 is 14 amino acids long. This CDR3 reads CASSNNHGYNEQFF. Here the CDR3 DNA reads TGTGCCAGCAGCAATAACCATGGGTACAATGAGCAGTTCTTC.

CDR3 residues: CASSLGSTGGSYEQYF. For the CDR3, the DNA is TGTGCCAGCAGCTTGGGATCGACAGGGGGCTCCTACGAGCAGTACTTC. The chain recombines TRBV5-5 with TRBJ2-7, with 9 nucleotides matching TRBD1. The CDR3 sequence is 16 residues long. Trimming took 0 bases from V and 0 from J; bases not matched to a gene: 4. Germline loops: CDR1 SGHKS, CDR2 YYEKEE (reference sequence).

Of note for this clonotype: One end of the junction varies from germline; a read error may be responsible. The chain recombines TRBV7-9 with TRBJ1-1, with TRBD1 identical over 9 bases. The CDR3 is made up of 14 amino acids. CDR1 SEHNR and CDR2 FQNEAQ come from the germline V gene (reference sequence). The CDR3 sequence is CASSPGQGNTEPFF. The CDR3 region has the DNA TGTGCCAGCAGCCCCGGACAGGGGAACACTGAACCTTTCTTT.

As regards this clonotype: Mismatch with germline at one junction end may stem from a read error. The CDR3 region has the DNA TGTGCCAGCAGTTTGGAGTTGGCTACCCCGGACAATGAGCAGTTCTTC. This encodes CASSLELATPDNEQFF. The chain is built from TRBV5-4 and TRBJ2-1; D gene uncertain. Germline values: CDR1 SGHNT, CDR2 YYREEE (reference sequence). The CDR3 contains 16 residues.

This clonotype has at least ten counts. The chain has TRBV12-3 or TRBV12-4 and TRBJ2-5; no reliable D call. The CDR3 has 14 residues. Trimming took off 5 bases at V and 1 base at J, with 11 bases between the two ends. The CDR3, as DNA: TGTGCCAGCAGTACCCTATCGGCCCAAGAGACCCAGTACTTC. This codes for CASSTLSAQETQYF.

Comment on this clonotype: A much larger clone sits a single nucleotide away, making a read error possible. The chain uses TRBV29-1 and TRBJ2-3; TRBD1 might be the D (6 bases). The CDR3 runs 14 residues. Germline lookup yields CDR1 SQVTM and CDR2 ANQGSEA. The CDR3 sequence is CSVRRDIDTDTRYF. The CDR3 DNA reads as TGCAGCGTCCGCCGGGACATAGACACAGATACGCGGTATTTT.

CDR3 sequence (DNA): TGTGCCAGCATTGCCTCCGGAGATAGCAATCAGCCCCAGCATTTT. Its protein product is CASIASGDSNQPQHF. V and J are TRBV12-3 or TRBV12-4 and TRBJ1-5; D uncertain. Trimming removed 7 bases from V and 0 bases from J, with 13 bases in between. CDR3 size: 15 residues.

The chain uses TRBV5-1 and TRBJ2-3, with D perhaps matching TRBD2 (6 bases). The CDR3 sequence is 15 residues long. From germline, CDR1 is SGHRS and CDR2 YFSETQ. Trimming shortened V by 7 bases and J by 0 bases, and 15 bases separated the two germline ends. Written as DNA, the CDR3 is TGCGCCAGCGGACGAGCGGGTGCTAGCACAGATACGCAGTATTTT. Translation: CASGRAGASTDTQYF.

With respect to this clonotype: This could be a read error, since a much larger clone is one nucleotide away. The gene calls are TRBV4-3 and TRBJ2-3, with D perhaps matching TRBD2 (5 bases). CDR3 length equals 15 residues. CDR1 is LGHNA, CDR2 YSLEER, per germline. CDR3 DNA sequence: TGCGCCAGCAGCCGAGGAGGTTTCCAGGTAGATACGAAGTATTTT. Its translation is CASSRGGFQVDTKYF.

Regarding this clonotype: The junction shows a germline mismatch at one end, possibly a read error. J is TRBJ1-2 and V is TRBV11-2; D is perhaps TRBD1 (5 bases). The CDR3 totals 15 residues. The germline V gene encodes CDR1 SGHAT and CDR2 FQNNGV. The CDR3 loop is CASSLEVTGVDGCTF. CDR3 sequence (DNA): TGTGCCAGCAGCTTAGAGGTGACGGGGGTGGATGGCTGCACCTTC.

As to this clonotype: A much larger clone lies a single base off, so this may be a read error. The chain joins TRBV29-1 to TRBJ2-7, with TRBD2 as a possible D gene (5 bases). Germline V gene sequence: CDR1 SQVTM, CDR2 ANQGSEA. The length of the CDR3 is 10 residues. The CDR3 DNA follows: TGCGGCGTTGGAGAGGGAGAGCAGTACTTC. Amino acids: CGVGEGEQYF.

This clonotype has a single count. The gene calls are TRBV6-1 and TRBJ1-1; unclear D gene. The CDR3 is made up of 11 amino acids. Germline values: CDR1 MNHNS, CDR2 SASEGT. The CDR3 here is CALVRNTEAFF. CDR3 in DNA: TGTGCATTAGTGAGGAACACTGAAGCTTTCTTT.

On this clonotype: A much bigger clone sits one base away, suggesting this may be a read error. The chain employs TRBV6-5 and TRBJ2-7; perhaps TRBD2 as D (6 bases). The germline CDR1 and CDR2 sequences are MNHEY and SVGAGI. The CDR3 consists of 15 residues. CDR3 in amino acids: CACSYTLSGAYEQYF. The CDR3, as DNA: TGTGCCTGCAGTTACACCCTTAGCGGTGCCTACGAGCAGTACTTC.

On this clonotype itself: A read error is possible here, since a much larger clone lies one base away. The chain links TRBV6-1 to TRBJ2-7; a possible D gene is TRBD2 (5 bases). The closer fit of TRBJ2-1 to the DNA end suggests the J call may be wrong. The germline V gene has CDR1 MNHNS and CDR2 SASEGT. The CDR3 has 13 amino acids. Here the CDR3 reads CASSEVGVDEQFF. The DNA of the CDR3 is TGTGCCAGCAGTGAAGTCGGGGTGGACGAGCAGTTCTTC.

There are many counts of this clonotype. The chain has TRBV5-6 and TRBJ1-4, with D possibly being TRBD1 (5 bases). The germline V gene has CDR1 SGHDT and CDR2 YYEEEE. There are 16 residues in the CDR3. Trimming shortened V by 0 bases and J by 4 bases, and 13 bases separated the two germline ends. DNA for the CDR3: TGTGCCAGCAGCTTGGGCAGGGTGACCGTTAATGAAAAACTGTTTTTT. It encodes CASSLGRVTVNEKLFF. Using reference TRBV5-6 and TRBJ1-4 for the parts outside the CDR3, the full variable domain is DAGVTQSPTHLIKTRGQQVTLRCSPKSGHDTVSWYQQALGQGPQFIFQYYEEEERQRGNFPDRFSGHQFPNYSSELNVNALLLGDSALYLCASSLGRVTVNEKLFFGSGTQLSVL.

This clonotype has more than one count but fewer than ten. The chain carries TRBV12-3 or TRBV12-4 and TRBJ2-7; 10 positions match TRBD2. The CDR3 has 13 residues. Trimming cost V 6 bases and J 4 bases; bases outside gene matches: 3. CDR3 sequence reads: CASRGAGGYEQYF. CDR3 DNA sequence: TGTGCCAGCAGAGGAGCGGGAGGGTACGAGCAGTACTTC.

A word on this clonotype: The junction and the germline gene differ at one end; a read error may be behind it. CDR3 DNA sequence: TGTACCAGCAGTTATGCCCCGGACAGGGGGCAACAGCCCCAGCATTTT. This sequence encodes CTSSYAPDRGQQPQHF. This chain joins TRBV6-6 and TRBJ1-5; TRBD1 agrees at 11 bases. The CDR3 runs 16 residues. Germline lookup yields CDR1 MNHNY and CDR2 SVGAGI (reference sequence).

Points on this clonotype: This may arise from a read error, as a much more abundant clone is one base away. As the CDR3 is not closed by the conserved phenylalanine or tryptophan, this likely results from a read error. The V call is TRBV6-2 or TRBV6-3, the J call TRBJ2-7, with D perhaps TRBD2 (5 bases). CDR3 length: 14 residues. Looked up from germline, CDR1 is MNHEY and CDR2 is SVGEGT. V lost 5 bases and J 4 bases, leaving 15 bases between the germline ends. This chain's CDR3 is CASSRAEPPYEQYS. The CDR3 DNA is TGTGCCAGCAGTCGAGCGGAACCTCCTTACGAGCAGTACTCC.

This sequence joins TRBV4-1 and TRBJ2-1, with TRBD2 matching over 9 bases. The CDR3 extends over 14 amino acids. J gave up 9 bases and V 5 bases, and 8 bases lay outside the gene matches. CDR1 MGHRA and CDR2 YSYEKL come from the germline V gene. CDR3 protein: CASSVPSGKGEQFF. In DNA form, the CDR3 reads TGCGCCAGCAGCGTCCCTAGCGGGAAAGGTGAGCAGTTCTTC.

In regard to this clonotype: A much larger clone lies a single base off, so this may be a read error. This chain connects TRBV4-3 to TRBJ2-1; D ambiguous. CDR1 and CDR2 from the germline V gene are LGHNA and YSLEER. The CDR3 covers 18 residues. Here the CDR3 DNA reads TGCGCCAGCAGCCAAGGACTGGCTAGAACGAGCTCCTACCATGAGCAGTTCTTC. It yields the protein CASSQGLARTSSYHEQFF.

Comments on this clonotype: This clone may be a read error of a much larger clone one base away. The chain carries TRBV4-3 and TRBJ2-5, with D possibly matching TRBD1 (6 bases). This CDR3 is built from 15 residues. Germline CDR1 and CDR2: LGHNA and YSLEER. The CDR3 protein is CACSQDTGWGETQYF. The CDR3 DNA is TGCGCCTGCAGCCAAGATACAGGGTGGGGGGAGACCCAGTACTTC.

On this clonotype: The junction and the germline gene differ at one end; a read error may be behind it. The chain joins TRBV11-2 to TRBJ2-1, with a possible D match to TRBD2 (5 bases). This CDR3 has 13 residues. CDR1 is SGHAT and CDR2 is FQNNGV in the germline V gene. The chain's CDR3 is CTSSPDLGNEQFF. The CDR3 nucleotides read TGTACCAGCAGCCCGGACTTGGGGAATGAACAGTTCTTC.

This clonotype was counted ten times or more. This sequence joins TRBV11-2 and TRBJ2-7, with 11 bases identical to TRBD2. Germline CDR1 SGHAT, CDR2 FQNNGV. This CDR3 has 15 residues. V lost 4 bases to trimming and J lost 11 bases; unmatched junction nucleotides: 13. The CDR3 spells CASSSPGTSGDEEYF. The CDR3 region has the DNA TGTGCCAGCAGCTCACCCGGGACTAGCGGAGACGAAGAGTACTTC.

This clonotype was picked up many times. This chain connects TRBV29-1 to TRBJ1-2; tentatively, D is TRBD1 (5 bases). The V and J ends lost 5 bases and 5 bases respectively, with 18 bases between them. Germline loops: CDR1 SQVTM, CDR2 ANQGSEA. The CDR3 length is 14 residues. CDR3 in DNA: TGCAGCGTTTGGGGGTCCTACCCCCATTATGGCTACACCTTC. Its translation is CSVWGSYPHYGYTF.

Many counts were recorded for this clonotype. V gene TRBV11-3 combines with J gene TRBJ2-2; TRBD2 aligns across 10 bases. The V and J ends lost 6 bases and 7 bases, in that order; junction bases with no gene match: 8. Germline CDR1 reads SGHNT; CDR2 reads YENEEA. This CDR3 is 15 amino acids long. The CDR3: CASSPGTSVLGELFF. CDR3 bases: TGTGCCAGCAGTCCCGGGACTAGCGTTCTCGGGGAGCTGTTTTTT.

This clonotype was recorded a few times. J is TRBJ2-3 and V is TRBV7-9; D might be TRBD2 (6 bases). CDR3 length: 13 amino acids. Deletions cut 5 bases from V and 5 bases from J, with 11 bases between. The germline V gene encodes CDR1 SEHNR and CDR2 FQNEAQ (reference sequence). CDR3 region: CASSLLGGDTQYF. CDR3 bases: TGTGCCAGCAGCCTTCTGGGGGGAGATACGCAGTATTTT. The variable domain in full, with the rest retrieved from reference TRBV7-9 and TRBJ2-3, is DTGVSQNPRHKITKRGQNVTFRCDPISEHNRLYWYRQTLGQGPEFLTYFQNEAQLEKSRLLSDRFSAERPKGSFSTLEIQRTEQGDSAMYLCASSLLGGDTQYFGPGTRLTVL.